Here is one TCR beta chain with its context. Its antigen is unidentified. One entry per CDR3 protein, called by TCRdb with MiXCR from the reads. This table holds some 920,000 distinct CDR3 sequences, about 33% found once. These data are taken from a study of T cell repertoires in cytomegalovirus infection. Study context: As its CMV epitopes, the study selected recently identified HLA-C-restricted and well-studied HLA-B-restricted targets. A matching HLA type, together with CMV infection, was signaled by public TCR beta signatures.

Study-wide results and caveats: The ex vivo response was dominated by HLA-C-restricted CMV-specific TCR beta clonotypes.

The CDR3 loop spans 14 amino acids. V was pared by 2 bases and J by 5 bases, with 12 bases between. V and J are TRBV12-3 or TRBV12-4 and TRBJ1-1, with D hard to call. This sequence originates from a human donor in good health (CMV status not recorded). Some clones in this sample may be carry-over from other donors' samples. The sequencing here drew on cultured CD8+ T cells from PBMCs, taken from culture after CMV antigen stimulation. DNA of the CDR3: TGTGCCAGCAGTTTACAGGCGGGGTGGACTGAAGCTTTCTTT. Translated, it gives CASSLQAGWTEAFF.